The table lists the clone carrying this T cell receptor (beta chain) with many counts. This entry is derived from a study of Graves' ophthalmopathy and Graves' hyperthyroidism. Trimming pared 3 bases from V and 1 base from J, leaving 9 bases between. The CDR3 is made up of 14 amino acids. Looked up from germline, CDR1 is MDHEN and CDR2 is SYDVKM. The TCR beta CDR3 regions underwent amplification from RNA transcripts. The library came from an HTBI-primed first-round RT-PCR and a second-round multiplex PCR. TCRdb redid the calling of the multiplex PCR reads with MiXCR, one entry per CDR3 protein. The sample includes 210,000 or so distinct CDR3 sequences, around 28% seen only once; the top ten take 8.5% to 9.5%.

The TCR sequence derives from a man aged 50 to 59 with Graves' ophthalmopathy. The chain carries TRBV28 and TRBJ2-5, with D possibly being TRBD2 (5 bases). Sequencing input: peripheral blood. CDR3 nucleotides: TGTGCCAGCAGTTTTACCGAGGGCCAAGAGACCCAGTACTTC. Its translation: CASSFTEGQETQYF.